These 15 T cell receptor beta chains originate from one sample sequenced in a study of shared clonotypes between healthy human individuals. The assay was immunoSEQ multiplex PCR, and TCRdb's table has in-frame clones only and misses some. The sample has some 500,000 clones; 60% to 80% are singletons. Sequenced: PBMCs. All receptors come from a woman between 35 and 50 years old in good health. Some clones in this sample may be carry-over from other donors' samples.

The V gene is TRBV30, the J gene TRBJ1-3; maybe TRBD1 (6 bases). Trimming took 0 bases from V and 0 from J, leaving 12 bases between them. In germline, CDR1 is GTSNPN, CDR2 SVGIG (reference sequence). The CDR3 sequence is 16 residues long. CDR3 DNA: TGTGCCTGGAGTGTACTTGACAGGACCTCTGGAAACACCATATATTTT. As protein: CAWSVLDRTSGNTIYF.

V and J are TRBV5-1 and TRBJ1-1; D is unresolved. The CDR3 is 12 amino acids. Trimming took 2 bases from V and 7 from J, leaving 9 bases between them. CDR1 SGHRS and CDR2 YFSETQ come from the germline V gene. The CDR3 spells CASSLSGGEAFF. For the CDR3, the DNA is TGCGCCAGCAGCTTATCCGGAGGTGAAGCTTTCTTT.

As for this clone: This may be a read error, as it is one base from a much larger clone. In the same sample, other DNA sequences code for this CDR3. V and J are TRBV9 and TRBJ2-6; D gene uncertain. Germline lookup yields CDR1 SGDLS and CDR2 YYNGEE. The CDR3 extends over 14 amino acids. V was shortened by 3 bases and J by 1 base, with 5 bases between the two germline ends. The CDR3 reads CASSEPSGANVLTF. The CDR3 DNA reads TGTGCCAGCAGCGAGCCGTCTGGGGCCAACGTCCTGACTTTC.

On this clone itself: A much larger clone lies a single base off, so this may be a read error. The V and J genes are TRBV30 and TRBJ2-5; TRBD2 matches at 10 bases. V shed 4 bases and J 4 bases; nucleotides not matched to a gene: 3. Germline V gives CDR1 GTSNPN, CDR2 SVGIG (reference sequence). This CDR3 region has 13 residues. This chain's CDR3 is CAWNRLAGETQYF. Written as DNA, the CDR3 is TGTGCCTGGAACCGACTAGCGGGAGAGACCCAGTACTTC.

V gene TRBV20-1 combines with J gene TRBJ1-4; no firm D call. The germline V gene encodes CDR1 DFQATT and CDR2 SNEGSKA (reference sequence). The CDR3 loop spans 11 amino acids. Deletions cut 7 bases from V and 1 base from J, with 4 bases between. CDR3 sequence reads: CSGGTNEKLFF. CDR3 nucleotides: TGCAGTGGTGGAACTAATGAAAAACTGTTTTTT.

The rearrangement joins TRBV6-6 to TRBJ2-1, with D unresolved. V lost 4 bases and J lost 4, with 5 bases in between. Germline CDR1 MNHNY, CDR2 SVGAGI (reference sequence). This CDR3 comprises 12 residues. This CDR3 reads CASSLQYNEQFF. In DNA, the CDR3 is TGTGCCAGCAGTTTACAATACAATGAGCAGTTCTTC.

A word on this clone: One base separates it from a far larger clone, so it is likely a read error. The conserved final phenylalanine or tryptophan is absent from the CDR3, which likely points to a read error. The CDR3, as DNA: TGTGCCTGGGAGGGAAACATGAACACTGAAGCTTTCGTT. It translates to CAWEGNMNTEAFV. The V gene is TRBV30, the J gene TRBJ1-1; D unclear. CDR1 and CDR2 (germline): GTSNPN, SVGIG (reference sequence). The CDR3 is 13 amino acids. Trimming removed 5 bases from V and 0 bases from J, with 10 bases in between.

The chain has TRBV28 and TRBJ1-5; D is perhaps TRBD1 (5 bases). Germline-derived CDR1 and CDR2 are MDHEN and SYDVKM. V was shortened by 4 bases and J by 1 base, with 14 bases between the two germline ends. CDR3 length: 16 amino acids. This chain's CDR3 is CASSYPGGMSNQPQHF. CDR3 sequence (DNA): TGTGCCAGCAGTTACCCCGGGGGGATGAGCAATCAGCCCCAGCATTTT.

This clone was seen once. This chain connects TRBV4-1 to TRBJ2-7; possibly TRBD2 for D (6 bases). Germline lookup yields CDR1 MGHRA and CDR2 YSYEKL. V was cut by 3 bases and J by 1 base, with 13 bases left in between. There are 15 residues in the CDR3. The CDR3 region has the DNA TGCGCCAGCAGCCAGCAGGGTGGGACTTCCTACGAGCAGTACTTC. This sequence encodes CASSQQGGTSYEQYF.

The chain links TRBV7-9 to TRBJ2-3, with 8 bases identical to TRBD1. The germline V gene has CDR1 SEHNR and CDR2 FQNEAQ (reference sequence). The V and J ends lost 3 bases and 0 bases, in that order; junction bases with no gene match: 2. The CDR3 consists of 15 residues. DNA of the CDR3: TGTGCCAGCAGCTTTAGGACAGGGAGCACAGATACGCAGTATTTT. Amino acid sequence: CASSFRTGSTDTQYF.

The V gene is TRBV4-2, the J gene TRBJ2-7; 8 nucleotides match TRBD2. CDR1 is LGHNA, CDR2 YNFKEQ, per germline. CDR3 length: 17 residues. V lost 4 bases and J lost 2; bases outside the gene matches: 13. CDR3 bases: TGTGCCAGCAGCCTCCGCGGGGGGCCTCAGGGTACCTACGAGCAGTACTTC. Protein product: CASSLRGGPQGTYEQYF.

The chain carries TRBV5-4 and TRBJ2-3; 7 nucleotides match TRBD2. The ends lost 5 bases at V and 2 bases at J; junction bases unmatched: 8. The germline CDR1 and CDR2 sequences are SGHNT and YYREEE (reference sequence). The CDR3 extends over 15 amino acids. The CDR3 here is CASSFQRGSTDTQYF. As DNA, the CDR3 is TGTGCCAGCAGTTTTCAGCGGGGTTCCACAGATACGCAGTATTTT.

This clone showed up just once. A much larger clone is a single base away; this may be a read error. The V and J genes are TRBV28 and TRBJ1-6, with TRBD1 identical over 10 bases. The CDR3 spans 16 residues. The V gene's germline CDR1 is MDHEN and CDR2 SYDVKM. This CDR3 is CASSSSDGTGVSLLHF. The DNA of the CDR3 is TGTGCCAGCAGTTCATCCGACGGGACAGGGGTGTCACTCCTCCACTTT.

The V call is TRBV28, the J call TRBJ1-1; D is undetermined. Germline V CDR1 and CDR2: MDHEN, SYDVKM. Trimming took off 7 bases at V and 6 bases at J, with 21 bases between the two ends. The CDR3 extends over 15 amino acids. The CDR3: CASISSKGGWAEAFF. CDR3 in DNA: TGTGCCAGCATCTCATCGAAGGGAGGGTGGGCTGAAGCTTTCTTT.

Note on this clone: This sample also contains other DNA sequences that code for the same CDR3. The J gene is TRBJ2-5, the V gene TRBV18; D is unresolved. The length of the CDR3 is 12 residues. The germline CDR1 and CDR2 sequences are KGHSH and LQKENI. V lost 3 bases and J lost 0, with 2 bases in between. The CDR3 DNA sequence: TGTGCCAGCTCACCCTACCAAGAGACCCAGTACTTC. It codes for CASSPYQETQYF. Combining the CDR3 with reference TRBV18 and TRBJ2-5 gives the whole variable domain NAGVMQNPRHLVRRRGQEARLRCSPMKGHSHVYWYRQLPEEGLKFMVYLQKENIIDESGMPKERFSAEFPKEGPSILRIQQVVRGDSAAYFCASSPYQETQYFGPGTRLLVL.